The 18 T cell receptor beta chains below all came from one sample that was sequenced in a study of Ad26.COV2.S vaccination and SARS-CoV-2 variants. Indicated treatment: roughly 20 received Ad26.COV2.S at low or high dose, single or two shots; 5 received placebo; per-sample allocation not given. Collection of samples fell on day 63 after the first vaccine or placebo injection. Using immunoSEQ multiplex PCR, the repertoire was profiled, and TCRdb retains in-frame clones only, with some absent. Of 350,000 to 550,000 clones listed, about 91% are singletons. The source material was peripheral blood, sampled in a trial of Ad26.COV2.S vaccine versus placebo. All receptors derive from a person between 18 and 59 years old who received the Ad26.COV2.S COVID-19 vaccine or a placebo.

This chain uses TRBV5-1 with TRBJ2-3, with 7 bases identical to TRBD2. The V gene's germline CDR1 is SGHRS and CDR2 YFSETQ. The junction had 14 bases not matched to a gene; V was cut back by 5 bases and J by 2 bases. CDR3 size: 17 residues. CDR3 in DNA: TGCGCCAGCAGTCGGGGAGCGGTTGCGGGGGACACAGATACGCAGTATTTT. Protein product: CASSRGAVAGDTDTQYF. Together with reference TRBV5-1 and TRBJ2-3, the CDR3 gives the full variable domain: KAGVTQTPRYLIKTRGQQVTLSCSPISGHRSVSWYQQTPGQGLQFLFEYFSETQRNKGNFPGRFSGRQFSNSRSEMNVSTLELGDSALYLCASSRGAVAGDTDTQYFGPGTRLTVL.

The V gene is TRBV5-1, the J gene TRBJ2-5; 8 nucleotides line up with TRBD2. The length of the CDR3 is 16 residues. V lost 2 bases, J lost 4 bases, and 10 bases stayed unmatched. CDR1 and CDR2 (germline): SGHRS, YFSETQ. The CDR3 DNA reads TGCGCCAGCAGCTTCAGCGCGGGGGGCCTGGGAGAGACCCAGTACTTC. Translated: CASSFSAGGLGETQYF.

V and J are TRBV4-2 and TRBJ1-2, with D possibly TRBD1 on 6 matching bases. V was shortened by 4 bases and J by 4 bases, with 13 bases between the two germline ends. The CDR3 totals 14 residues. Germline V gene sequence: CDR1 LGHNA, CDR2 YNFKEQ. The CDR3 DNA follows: TGTGCCAGCAGCCGGAGGGGGACGCCCTATGGCTACACCTTC. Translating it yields CASSRRGTPYGYTF.

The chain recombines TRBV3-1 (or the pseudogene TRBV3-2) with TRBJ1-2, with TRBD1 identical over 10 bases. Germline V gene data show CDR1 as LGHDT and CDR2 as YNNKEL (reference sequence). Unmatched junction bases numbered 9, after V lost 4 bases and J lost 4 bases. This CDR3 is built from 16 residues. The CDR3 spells CASSPTTGGGGYGYTF. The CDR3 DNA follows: TGTGCCAGCAGCCCGACGACAGGGGGCGGAGGCTATGGCTACACCTTC.

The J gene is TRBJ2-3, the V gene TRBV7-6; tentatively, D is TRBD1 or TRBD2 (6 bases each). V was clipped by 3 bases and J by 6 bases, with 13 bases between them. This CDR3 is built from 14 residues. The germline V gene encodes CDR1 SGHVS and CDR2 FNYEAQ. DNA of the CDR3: TGTGCCAGCAGCTTTAGGGGGGCAGGGGATACGCAGTATTTT. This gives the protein CASSFRGAGDTQYF.

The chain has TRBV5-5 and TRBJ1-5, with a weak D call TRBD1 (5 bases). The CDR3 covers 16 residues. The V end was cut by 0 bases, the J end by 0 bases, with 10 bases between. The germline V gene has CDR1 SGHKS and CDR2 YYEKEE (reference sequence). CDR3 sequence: CASSLGAGPSNQPQHF. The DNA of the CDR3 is TGTGCCAGCAGCTTGGGGGCAGGGCCTAGCAATCAGCCCCAGCATTTT.

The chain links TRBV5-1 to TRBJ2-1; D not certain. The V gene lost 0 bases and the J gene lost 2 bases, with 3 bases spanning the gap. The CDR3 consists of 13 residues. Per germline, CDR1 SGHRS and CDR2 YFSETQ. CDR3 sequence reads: CASSLVPYNEQFF. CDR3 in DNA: TGCGCCAGCAGCTTGGTTCCCTACAATGAGCAGTTCTTC.

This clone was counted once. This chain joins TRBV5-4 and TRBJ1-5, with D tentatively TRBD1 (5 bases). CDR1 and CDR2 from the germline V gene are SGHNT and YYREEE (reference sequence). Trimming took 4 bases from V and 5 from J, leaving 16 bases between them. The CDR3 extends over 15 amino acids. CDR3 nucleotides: TGTGCCAGCAGCCCCGATCCCCAGGGAGATCAGCCCCAGCATTTT. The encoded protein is CASSPDPQGDQPQHF.

The CDR3 region is CASSPLQRPLGYTF. Here the CDR3 DNA reads TGTGCCAGCAGCCCACTTCAGAGACCCCTGGGCTACACCTTC. The rearrangement uses TRBV5-6 and TRBJ1-2; D not resolved. Trimming removed 4 bases from V and 8 bases from J, with 18 bases in between. The CDR3 extends over 14 amino acids. Germline V CDR1 and CDR2: SGHDT, YYEEEE. Looking up the rest from reference TRBV5-6 and TRBJ1-2 gives the full variable domain: DAGVTQSPTHLIKTRGQQVTLRCSPKSGHDTVSWYQQALGQGPQFIFQYYEEEERQRGNFPDRFSGHQFPNYSSELNVNALLLGDSALYLCASSPLQRPLGYTFGSGTRLTVV.

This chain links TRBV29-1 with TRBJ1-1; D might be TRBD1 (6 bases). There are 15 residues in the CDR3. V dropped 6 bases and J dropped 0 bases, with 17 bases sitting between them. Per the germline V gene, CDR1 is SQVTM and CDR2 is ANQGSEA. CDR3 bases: TGCAGCGTGGGTTGGCAGGGGTGGATGAACACTGAAGCTTTCTTT. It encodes CSVGWQGWMNTEAFF.

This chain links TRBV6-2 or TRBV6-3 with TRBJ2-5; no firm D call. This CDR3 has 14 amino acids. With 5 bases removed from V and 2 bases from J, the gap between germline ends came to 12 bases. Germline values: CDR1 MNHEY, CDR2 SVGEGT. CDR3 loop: CASSRTDNQETQYF. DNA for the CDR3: TGTGCCAGCAGTCGGACCGATAATCAAGAGACCCAGTACTTC.

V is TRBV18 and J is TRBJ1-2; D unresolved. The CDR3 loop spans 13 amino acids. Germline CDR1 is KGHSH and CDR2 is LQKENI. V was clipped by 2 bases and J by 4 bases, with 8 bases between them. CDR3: CASSPVGSYGYTF. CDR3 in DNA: TGTGCCAGCTCACCAGTCGGTAGCTATGGCTACACCTTC.

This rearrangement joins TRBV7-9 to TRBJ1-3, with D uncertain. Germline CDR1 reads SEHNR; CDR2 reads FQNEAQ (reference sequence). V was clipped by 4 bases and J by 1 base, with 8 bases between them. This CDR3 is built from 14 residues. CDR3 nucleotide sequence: TGTGCCAGCAGCTCCCAGGATTCTGGAAACACCATATATTTT. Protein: CASSSQDSGNTIYF. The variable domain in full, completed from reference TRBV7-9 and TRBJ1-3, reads DTGVSQNPRHKITKRGQNVTFRCDPISEHNRLYWYRQTLGQGPEFLTYFQNEAQLEKSRLLSDRFSAERPKGSFSTLEIQRTEQGDSAMYLCASSSQDSGNTIYFGEGSWLTVV.

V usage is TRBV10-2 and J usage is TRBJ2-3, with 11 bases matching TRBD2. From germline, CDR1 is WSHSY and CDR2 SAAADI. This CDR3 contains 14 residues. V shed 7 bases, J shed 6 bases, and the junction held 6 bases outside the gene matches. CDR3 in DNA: TGCGCCAGCAAGGCGACTAGCGGGGCCGATACGCAGTATTTT. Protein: CASKATSGADTQYF.

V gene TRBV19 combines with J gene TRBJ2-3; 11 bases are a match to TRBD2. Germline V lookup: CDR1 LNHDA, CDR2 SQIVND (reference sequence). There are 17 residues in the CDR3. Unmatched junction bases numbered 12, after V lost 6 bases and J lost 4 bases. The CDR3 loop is CASSLAGGGYGADTQYF. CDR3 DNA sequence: TGTGCCAGTAGCCTAGCGGGAGGAGGGTACGGTGCAGATACGCAGTATTTT.

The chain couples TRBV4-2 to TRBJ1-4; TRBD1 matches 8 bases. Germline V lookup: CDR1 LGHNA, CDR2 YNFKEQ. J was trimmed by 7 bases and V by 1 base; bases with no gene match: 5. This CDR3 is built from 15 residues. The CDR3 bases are TGTGCCAGCAGCCAAGCCACAGGGGGAGGTGAAAAACTGTTTTTT. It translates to CASSQATGGGEKLFF.

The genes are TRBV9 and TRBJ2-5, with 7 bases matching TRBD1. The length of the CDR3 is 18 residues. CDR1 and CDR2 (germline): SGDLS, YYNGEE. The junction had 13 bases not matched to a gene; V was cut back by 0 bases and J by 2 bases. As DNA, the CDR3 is TGTGCCAGCAGCGTAGACGCGGGCGGCAGGGGGTGGCAAGAGACCCAGTACTTC. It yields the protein CASSVDAGGRGWQETQYF.

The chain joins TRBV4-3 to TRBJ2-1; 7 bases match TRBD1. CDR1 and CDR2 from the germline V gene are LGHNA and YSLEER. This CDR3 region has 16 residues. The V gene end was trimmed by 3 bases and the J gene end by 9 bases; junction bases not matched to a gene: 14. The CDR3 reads CASSQDSGGGQFEQFF. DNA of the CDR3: TGCGCCAGCAGCCAGGACTCAGGGGGTGGCCAATTTGAGCAGTTCTTC.